The entry below gives a single T cell receptor beta chain sequence along with its context. The CDR3 loop spans 12 amino acids. Germline V lookup: CDR1 PRHDT, CDR2 FYEKMQ (reference sequence). V lost 5 bases to trimming and J lost 15 bases; unmatched junction nucleotides: 8. These data come from a study of T-cell memory formation after mild COVID-19. TCRdb redid the calling of the 5' RACE reads with MiXCR, one entry per CDR3 protein. The sample records 90,000 to 120,000 distinct CDR3 sequences, 13% to 15% being singletons. The sample taken for sequencing was PBMCs or a T cell subset sorted from them (not recorded which). This chain connects TRBV13 to TRBJ2-1; 9 bases align to TRBD1. This clonotype originated in a man aged 18 to 30 who had mild COVID-19 (a few samples of this study predate the infection). Cell type and time point are not known. This CDR3 reads CASSHRTGDMFF. As DNA, the CDR3 is TGTGCCAGCAGCCATAGGACAGGGGATATGTTCTTC. The whole variable domain, remainder taken from reference TRBV13 and TRBJ2-1, is AAGVIQSPRHLIKEKRETATLKCYPIPRHDTVYWYQQGPGQDPQFLISFYEKMQSDKGSIPDRFSAQQFSDYHSELNMSSLELGDSALYFCASSHRTGDMFFGPGTRLTVL.